This passage covers 14 T cell receptor beta chains from one sample sequenced in a study of monozygotic twins with inflammatory bowel disease. TCRdb re-called the 5' RACE reads, yielding one record per CDR3 amino acid sequence without DNA. The repertoire table contains approximately 420,000 distinct CDR3 sequences. Source material: blood. The source of these receptors is a human donor with ulcerative colitis or Crohn's disease, or a healthy co-twin of an affected twin (not recorded which).

The rearrangement uses TRBV27 and TRBJ2-1; no DNA is available, so the TRBD2 call from TCRdb remains unchecked. The CDR3 runs to 12 residues. Germline V gene sequence: CDR1 MNHEY, CDR2 SMNVEV (reference sequence). The CDR3 sequence is CASSFEGNEQFF.

The chain combines TRBV7-9 with TRBJ2-7; the D gene TCRdb calls, TRBD1, cannot be checked with no DNA. CDR3 size: 13 residues. CDR1 is SEHNR, CDR2 FQNEAQ, per germline (reference sequence). This CDR3 reads CASSSGQREEQYF.

The V and J genes are TRBV21-1 and TRBJ1-5; TCRdb picks TRBD1, but there is no DNA to check that call. TRBV21-1 is tagged as a pseudogene. CDR3 length: 16 residues. This chain's CDR3 is CASSNLQGRGNQPQHF.

The V call is TRBV3-1, the J call TRBJ2-7; TCRdb gives TRBD2 as the D gene, but with no DNA this cannot be confirmed. This CDR3 is 16 amino acids long. Germline V gene lookup returns CDR1 LGHDT and CDR2 YNNKEL (reference sequence). This CDR3 reads CASSQEVAGGPYEQYF.

The chain employs TRBV10-3 and TRBJ2-3; TCRdb calls TRBD1, which cannot be checked without DNA. Germline loops: CDR1 ENHRY, CDR2 SYGVKD. CDR3 size: 13 residues. CDR3 residues: CATGQGAGDTQYF.

The chain combines TRBV6-1 with TRBJ1-1; lacking DNA, the TRBD1 call made by TCRdb goes unchecked. Germline loops: CDR1 MNHNS, CDR2 SASEGT. The CDR3 covers 13 residues. CDR3 amino acids: CASRDRGIPEAFF.

This CDR3 is CSATGGQDGYTF. The chain carries TRBV29-1 and TRBJ1-2; TCRdb picks TRBD1, but there is no DNA to check that call. The CDR3 contains 12 residues. Germline-derived CDR1 and CDR2 are SQVTM and ANQGSEA.

The rearrangement links TRBV12-3 or TRBV12-4 to TRBJ1-5; TCRdb's D call of TRBD1 is untestable without DNA. The CDR3 contains 14 residues. This CDR3 reads CASSSTSPNQPQHF.

The J gene is TRBJ2-3, the V gene TRBV7-2; TCRdb names TRBD1, which stays unverified in the absence of DNA. The CDR3 extends over 16 amino acids. Germline assignment: CDR1 SGHTA and CDR2 FQGNSA. CDR3 amino acids: CASSLGTGQGTDTQYF.

This sequence joins TRBV28 and TRBJ2-7; TCRdb lists TRBD2, though no DNA is available to test this call. Germline V gene sequence: CDR1 MDHEN, CDR2 SYDVKM. CDR3 length: 15 residues. This CDR3 reads CASSYDRALSYEQYF.

CDR3 region: CASSSLAAYEQYF. The chain couples TRBV28 to TRBJ2-7; there is no DNA to check the TCRdb D call of TRBD2. Germline values: CDR1 MDHEN, CDR2 SYDVKM. This CDR3 comprises 13 residues.

The chain carries TRBV20-1 and TRBJ2-2; TCRdb reports TRBD2, a call that lacks DNA to check it against. The CDR3 has 14 residues. Germline V gene data show CDR1 as DFQATT and CDR2 as SNEGSKA (reference sequence). The CDR3 sequence: CSARAPGLLGELFF.

The chain has TRBV5-1 and TRBJ2-5; TCRdb outputs TRBD2, but without DNA this stays unchecked. The CDR3 has 14 residues. The germline gives CDR1 SGHRS, CDR2 YFSETQ. The CDR3 protein is CASSSGLAAETQYF.

The J gene is TRBJ2-1, the V gene TRBV5-1; TCRdb lists TRBD1, though no DNA is available to test this call. This CDR3 has 16 residues. CDR1 SGHRS and CDR2 YFSETQ come from the germline V gene. The CDR3 reads CASSSPGVRGRNEQFF. Combining the CDR3 with reference TRBV5-1 and TRBJ2-1 gives the whole variable domain KAGVTQTPRYLIKTRGQQVTLSCSPISGHRSVSWYQQTPGQGLQFLFEYFSETQRNKGNFPGRFSGRQFSNSRSEMNVSTLELGDSALYLCASSSPGVRGRNEQFFGPGTRLTVL.